Presented here are 4 T cell receptor beta chains from one specimen sequenced in a study of T cell clonality in common variable immunodeficiency. Clones were read by immunoSEQ multiplex PCR, and TCRdb kept only the in-frame ones, dropping some. The sample shows tens of thousands of clones, none of them appearing just once. Input material: peripheral blood mononuclear cells. These receptors were collected from a person aged 18-70 years in good health.

This clone appeared a few times. Read coverage stops 3 residues before the CDR3 terminus; the germline J gene supplies the remainder. The J gene is TRBJ2-1, the V gene TRBV11-3; the match to TRBD1 covers 7 bases. Trimming removed 5 bases from V and 7 bases from J; junction bases left unmatched: 8. The CDR3 length is 14 residues. In germline, CDR1 is SGHNT, CDR2 YENEEA. The CDR3 is CASSPRQGLNEQFF. The sequenced CDR3 bases are TGTGCCAGCAGCCCGCGACAGGGTTTGAATGAG. Full variable domain (remainder filled in from reference TRBV11-3 and TRBJ2-1): EAGVVQSPRYKIIEKKQPVAFWCNPISGHNTLYWYLQNLGQGPELLIRYENEEAVDDSQLPKDRFSAERLKGVDSTLKIQPAELGDSAVYLCASSPRQGLNEQFFGPGTRLTVL.

This clone appeared many times. The CDR3 extends 3 residues past the end of the read, so its final part is completed from the germline J gene. The V gene is TRBV5-1, the J gene TRBJ1-2; a possible D gene is TRBD1 (6 bases). The CDR3 extends over 13 amino acids. The germline V and J ends were trimmed by 4 bases and 4 bases, with 11 bases remaining between them. From germline, CDR1 is SGHRS and CDR2 YFSETQ. Here the CDR3 reads CASSSGQSYGYTF. The CDR3 DNA, read in part, is TGCGCCAGCAGCAGCGGACAGTCCTATGGC.

This clone was recorded at least ten times. The read halts 3 residues ahead of the CDR3 end, with the missing end drawn from the germline J gene. This sequence joins TRBV7-7 and TRBJ2-1; 14 bases are shared with TRBD2. This CDR3 region has 17 residues. Germline values: CDR1 SSHAT, CDR2 FNYEAQ (reference sequence). J lost 6 bases, V lost 5 bases, and 9 bases had no gene match. Partial CDR3 DNA: TGTGCCAGCAGCCCAACCTCCGGGACTAGCGGGAGCAATGAG. Protein sequence: CASSPTSGTSGSNE. The entire CDR3 protein is CASSPTSGTSGSNEQFF.

This clone was seen repeatedly, ten times or more. Read coverage stops 3 residues before the CDR3 terminus; the germline J gene supplies the remainder. The rearrangement joins TRBV28 to TRBJ2-7; 9 bases match TRBD2. CDR3 size: 14 residues. V lost 4 bases, J lost 5 bases, and 6 bases stayed unmatched. The germline CDR1 and CDR2 sequences are MDHEN and SYDVKM. The CDR3 protein is CASSWGLAIHEQYF. CDR3 DNA (partial): TGTGCCAGCAGTTGGGGACTAGCAATCCACGAG.